These T cell receptor beta chains were read from a single sample in a study of cytomegalovirus exposure and HLA in healthy donors. The assay was immunoSEQ multiplex PCR, and TCRdb's table has in-frame clones only and misses some. The table includes nearly 300,000 clones, around 86% detected once. The sequenced sample consisted of PBMCs. These receptors were obtained from a man in his forties in good health and CMV-seropositive. Both conserved end residues are part of each CDR3. Fields, in order: V gene, J gene, clone size, D gene, CDR3 DNA, CDR3 protein. D genes are given only for firm matches. Clone size is shown for a subset of rows, as once, few, many or a class of expanded clone.

TRBV11-2	TRBJ2-7	-	-	TGTGCCAGCAGCTTAATTAAGGGGCACGGCCCCTACGAGCAGTACTTC	CASSLIKGHGPYEQYF
TRBV5-6	TRBJ1-2	-	-	TGTGCCAGCAGCTTTGATAGCGGGATAACTAACTATGGCTACACCTTC	CASSFDSGITNYGYTF
TRBV7-8	TRBJ2-1	-	-	TGTGCCAGCAGCTTGGGTGGACTCCTTACGTACAATGAGCAGTTCTTC	CASSLGGLLTYNEQFF
TRBV11-1	TRBJ1-1	-	TRBD1	TGTGCCAGCAGCTTGGGGACAGTATCAGGTGAAGCTTTCTTT	CASSLGTVSGEAFF
TRBV4-1	TRBJ2-1	-	-	TGCGCCAGCAGCCAAGTTTCGGCAGGGTCCAATGAGCAGTTCTTC	CASSQVSAGSNEQFF
TRBV15	TRBJ2-7	-	-	TGTGCCACCAGGAGCACAGGGCAACCCTCCTACGAGCAGTACTTC	CATRSTGQPSYEQYF
TRBV7-3	TRBJ2-7	-	-	TGTGCCAGCAGCTTAACTACCGGGGGAGATAGCGAGCAGTACTTC	CASSLTTGGDSEQYF
TRBV7-6	TRBJ2-7	-	TRBD2	TGTGCCAGCAGCTTAGCGCCCGGCCGGGAGGGCGAGCAGTACTTC	CASSLAPGREGEQYF
TRBV27	TRBJ2-1	-	-	TGTGCCGCGGGATGGGGAAGGGGCAATGAGCAGTTCTTC	CAAGWGRGNEQFF
TRBV28	TRBJ1-5	-	TRBD1	TGTGCCAGCAGTGGTAGGGGGCTCGGCAATCAGCCCCAGCATTTT	CASSGRGLGNQPQHF
TRBV2	TRBJ1-5	few	TRBD1	TGTGCCAGCAGGGGGACAGTCTTGAGCAATCAGCCCCAGCATTTT	CASRGTVLSNQPQHF
TRBV19	TRBJ1-2	-	TRBD1	TGTGCCAGTAGTATGACAGGGACTAACTATGGCTACACCTTC	CASSMTGTNYGYTF
TRBV27	TRBJ2-7	-	-	TGTGCCAGCAGTTTAGGGGCGGGATGGTCCTACGAGCAGTACTTC	CASSLGAGWSYEQYF
TRBV11-3	TRBJ2-7	-	TRBD2	TGTGCCAGCAGCTTAGGCGGCAGCGGGGAGTCCTACGAGCAGTACTTC	CASSLGGSGESYEQYF
TRBV5-5	TRBJ2-7	-	-	TGTGCCAGCAGTCCAGACGGGGAGGATCCCTACGAGCAGTACTTC	CASSPDGEDPYEQYF
TRBV5-6	TRBJ2-1	-	-	TGTGCCAGCAGCTTGGGGGGGAGGAATGAGCAGTTCTTC	CASSLGGRNEQFF
TRBV28	TRBJ2-1	-	-	TGTGCCAGCAAAGGAGGCGGTTCCTACAATGAGCAGTTCTTC	CASKGGGSYNEQFF
TRBV29-1	TRBJ2-5	once	TRBD2	TGCAGCGTTGATTTGAGGCAAACTAGCGGTTCCGGGGAGACCCAGTACTTC	CSVDLRQTSGSGETQYF
TRBV7-9	TRBJ2-5	-	TRBD2	TGTGCCAGCAGCTTAGATGGTTTACGGGAGGACATTCAAGAGACCCAGTACTTC	CASSLDGLREDIQETQYF
TRBV7-9	TRBJ2-1	-	-	TGTGCCAGCAGCTCAGGGTATGCTGGGATGTACAATGAGCAGTTCTTC	CASSSGYAGMYNEQFF
TRBV7-9	TRBJ1-2	-	-	TGTGCCAGCAGCCTTACAGAATTCTATGGCTACACCTTC	CASSLTEFYGYTF
TRBV19	TRBJ2-5	-	TRBD1	TGTGCCAGTAGTACCCGGACAGGGTTTGAGACCCAGTACTTC	CASSTRTGFETQYF
TRBV28	TRBJ2-1	-	-	TGTGCCAGCAACGTACTAGGCTCAGTGCGGTTCTTC	CASNVLGSVRFF
TRBV29-1	TRBJ2-7	-	TRBD2	TGCAGCGTTTATCCAGCGGGAGGAACGGCCTACGAGCAGTACTTC	CSVYPAGGTAYEQYF
TRBV7-9	TRBJ2-7	-	TRBD1	TGTGCCAGCAGTTCCCGGACAGGGGGCTCCTCTCGAGAGCAGTACTTC	CASSSRTGGSSREQYF
TRBV28	TRBJ2-7	-	-	TGTGCCAGCAGTTTGGCAGGGGGGATGTACGAGCAGTACTTC	CASSLAGGMYEQYF
TRBV4-3	TRBJ2-7	-	TRBD1	TGCGCCAGCAGCCAGCTACAGGGGGCCCACGAGCAGTACTTC	CASSQLQGAHEQYF
TRBV4-2	TRBJ2-1	-	-	TGTGCCAGCAGCCAAGATTACAGGGACGCTGAGCAGTTCTTC	CASSQDYRDAEQFF
TRBV28	TRBJ1-1	-	-	TGTGCCAGCAGTTTGGTCCGGGACTGGTCTGAAGCTTTCTTT	CASSLVRDWSEAFF
TRBV11-2	TRBJ2-3	-	TRBD2	TGTGCCAGCAGGGTAGCGGGAGCAGATACGCAGTATTTT	CASRVAGADTQYF
TRBV28	TRBJ2-3	-	TRBD2	TGTGCCAGCAGTTTCGTTAGCGGGAGGTACACAGATACGCAGTATTTT	CASSFVSGRYTDTQYF